This T cell receptor beta chain was retrieved from a study of shared T cell receptors in the human thymus. Sequencing was performed with immunoSEQ multiplex PCR; in TCRdb, only in-frame clones are kept and a portion is missing. The sample consists of 550,000 to 800,000 clones, approximately 83% of them appearing once. With 1 base clipped from V and 4 bases from J, the junction kept 7 bases outside the gene matches. The germline CDR1 and CDR2 sequences are SGHAT and FQNNGV. This CDR3 region has 17 residues. The data also belong to a second study, concerning human thymus T cells. That paper states: Immunologically healthy infants in Finland undergoing congenital heart defect surgery were the donors. Corrective heart surgery yielded resections, and these provided the thymus tissue. Use of V and J genes seemed skewed within the thymic and blood repertoires.

V gene TRBV11-2 combines with J gene TRBJ1-2, with 12 bases that match TRBD1. Sequencing was done on a sample of thymocytes. The clonotype originates from a girl under three years old with a congenital heart defect. In nucleotides, the CDR3 is TGTGCCAGCAGCTTAGCAGGGACAGGGGGCGTAGTCTATGGCTACACCTTC. Translation: CASSLAGTGGVVYGYTF.